This TCR beta chain appears in the sequencing data of a study of blood T cell repertoires in COVID-19. Looking at the study overall: T cells, B-cell-depleted T cells, or PBMCs provided the cDNA or gDNA that served as material.

This CDR3 comprises 14 residues. Trimming took off 6 bases at V and 7 bases at J, with 16 bases between the two ends. Germline lookup yields CDR1 SNHLY and CDR2 FYNNEI. Authors' processing steps: Estimation of nucleated cell counts relied on the amplification of reference gene primers. Sequencing was performed with immunoSEQ multiplex PCR; in TCRdb, only in-frame clones are kept and a portion is missing. V and J calls and clone size are copied from that table; D and trimming were computed from the DNA. The data contain approximately 140,000 clones, roughly 89% of them singletons. Sequencing was performed on peripheral blood. This receptor was taken from a woman in her 40s with acute or convalescent COVID-19. The chain joins TRBV2 to TRBJ1-5; the D gene is possibly TRBD1 (6 bases). CDR3 nucleotides: TGTGCCAGCAGCCCAGTAGGGGGACGGCAGCCCCAGCATTTT. This gives the protein CASSPVGGRQPQHF.